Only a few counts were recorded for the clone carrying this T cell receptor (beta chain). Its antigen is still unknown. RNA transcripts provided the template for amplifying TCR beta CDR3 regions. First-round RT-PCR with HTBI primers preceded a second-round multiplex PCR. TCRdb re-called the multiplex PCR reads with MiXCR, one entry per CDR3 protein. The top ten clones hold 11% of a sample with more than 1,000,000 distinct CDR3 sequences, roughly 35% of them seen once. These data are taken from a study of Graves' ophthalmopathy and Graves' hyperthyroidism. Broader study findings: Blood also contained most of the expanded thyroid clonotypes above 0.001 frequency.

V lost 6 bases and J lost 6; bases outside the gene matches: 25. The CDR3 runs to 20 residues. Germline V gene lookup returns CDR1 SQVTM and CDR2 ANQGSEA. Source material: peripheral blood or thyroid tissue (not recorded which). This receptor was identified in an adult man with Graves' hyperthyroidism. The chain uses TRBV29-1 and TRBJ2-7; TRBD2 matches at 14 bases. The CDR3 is CSVRMPYGTSGRAWVSEQYF. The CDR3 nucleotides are TGCAGCGTCCGTATGCCATACGGGACTAGCGGGAGAGCATGGGTCTCCGAGCAGTACTTC.